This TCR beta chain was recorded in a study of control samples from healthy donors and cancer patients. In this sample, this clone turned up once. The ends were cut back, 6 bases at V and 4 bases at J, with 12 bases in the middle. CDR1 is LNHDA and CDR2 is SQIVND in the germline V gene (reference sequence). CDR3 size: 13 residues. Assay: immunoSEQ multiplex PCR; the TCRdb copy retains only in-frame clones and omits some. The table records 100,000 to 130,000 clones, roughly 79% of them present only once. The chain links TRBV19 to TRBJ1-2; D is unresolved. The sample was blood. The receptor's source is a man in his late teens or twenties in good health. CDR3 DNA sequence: TGTGCCAGTAGCCCGGACGGTACCTATGGCTACACCTTC. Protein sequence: CASSPDGTYGYTF.